This T cell receptor (beta chain) was recovered during a study of cytomegalovirus exposure and HLA in healthy donors. The PCR had 60 Vbeta and 13 Jbeta primers. Profiling relied on immunoSEQ multiplex PCR, and the TCRdb table lists in-frame clones only, not all of them. The repertoire holds just over 80,000 clones, with around 79% as singletons. CDR1 is MNHEY and CDR2 is SVGAGI in the germline V gene. The CDR3 sequence is 13 residues long. Trimming removed 6 bases at V and 2 bases at J, with 11 bases between. The material sequenced was PBMCs. The receptor was isolated from a man aged 18 to 29 in good health and CMV-seropositive. The chain has TRBV6-5 and TRBJ2-7; D is possibly TRBD1 (6 bases). CDR3 nucleotide sequence: TGTGCCAGCAGCCCGACAGGAACCTACGAGCAGTACTTC. This gives the protein CASSPTGTYEQYF.